Listed here are 32 T cell receptor beta chains from one sample, sequenced in a study of blood T cell repertoires in COVID-19. Repertoires were generated with immunoSEQ multiplex PCR, while TCRdb's copy carries only in-frame clones and drops some. The sample carries some 330,000 clones, about 90% recorded once. Input material: PBMCs or T cells enriched from blood (not recorded which). These receptors were collected from a man between 35 and 55 years old in a cohort exposed to, infected with or recovered from COVID-19 (not recorded which).

Turning to this clone: In the same sample, other DNA sequences code for this CDR3. The CDR3 loop is CASSEASSTDTQYF. The CDR3 DNA reads as TGTGCCAGCAGTGAGGCTAGCAGCACAGATACGCAGTATTTT. The genes are TRBV6-4 and TRBJ2-3, with D perhaps matching TRBD2 (5 bases). Germline V CDR1 and CDR2: MRHNA, SNTAGT. The CDR3 totals 14 residues. The ends were cut back, 3 bases at V and 0 bases at J, with 7 bases in the middle.

The chain has TRBV28 and TRBJ1-2, with D possibly matching TRBD1 (5 bases). Germline CDR1 is MDHEN and CDR2 is SYDVKM. The germline V and J ends were trimmed by 5 bases and 7 bases, with 17 bases remaining between them. The CDR3 has 14 amino acids. Written as DNA, the CDR3 is TGTGCCAGCAGTCTCCGGGACTTGACGACTGGCTACACCTTC. The encoded protein is CASSLRDLTTGYTF.

The rearrangement joins TRBV27 to TRBJ2-1; 7 nucleotides align to TRBD2. The V segment lost 5 bases and the J segment 7 bases; nucleotides outside the gene matches: 8. The germline V gene encodes CDR1 MNHEY and CDR2 SMNVEV (reference sequence). The CDR3 spans 14 residues. CDR3 coding DNA: TGTGCCAGCAGTGGGGCGGGAGCGGCAAATGAGCAGTTCTTC. Translating gives CASSGAGAANEQFF.

The V gene is TRBV28, the J gene TRBJ1-3; D not certain. CDR1 and CDR2 from the germline V gene are MDHEN and SYDVKM. The CDR3 contains 14 residues. The V end lost 6 bases, the J end lost 1 base, and 10 bases lay between the germline ends. The CDR3 nucleotides are TGTGCCAGCAGATTGGGAGAATCTGGAAACACCATATATTTT. It encodes CASRLGESGNTIYF. The full variable domain, in which reference TRBV28 and TRBJ1-3 provide the parts outside the CDR3, is DVKVTQSSRYLVKRTGEKVFLECVQDMDHENMFWYRQDPGLGLRLIYFSYDVKMKEKGDIPEGYSVSREKKERFSLILESASTNQTSMYLCASRLGESGNTIYFGEGSWLTVV.

The chain recombines TRBV24-1 with TRBJ1-2; D is unclear. V lost 3 bases, J lost 4 bases, and 5 bases lay in between. The CDR3 runs 12 residues. CDR1 is KGHDR, CDR2 SFDVKD, per germline. CDR3 sequence: CATSDISYGYTF. In DNA, the CDR3 is TGTGCCACCAGTGATATCAGCTATGGCTACACCTTC.

The genes are TRBV7-7 and TRBJ2-7; D perhaps matches TRBD1 (6 bases). This CDR3 has 15 residues. V lost 1 base, J lost 1 base, and 11 bases lay in between. The germline V gene has CDR1 SSHAT and CDR2 FNYEAQ (reference sequence). The CDR3 reads CASSLGWDTSYEQYF. The CDR3 coding sequence is TGTGCCAGCAGCTTAGGCTGGGACACTTCCTACGAGCAGTACTTC.

The genes are TRBV30 and TRBJ1-3; tentative D call: TRBD1 (5 bases). CDR3 size: 15 residues. V lost 3 bases to trimming and J lost 0 bases, with 12 bases between them. Germline V gene lookup returns CDR1 GTSNPN and CDR2 SVGIG (reference sequence). The chain's CDR3 is CAWRSQAFSGNTIYF. The CDR3 nucleotides are TGTGCCTGGAGGTCACAGGCTTTCTCTGGAAACACCATATATTTT. Based on the CDR3 plus reference TRBV30 and TRBJ1-3, the full variable domain is SQTIHQWPATLVQPVGSPLSLECTVEGTSNPNLYWYRQAAGRGLQLLFYSVGIGQISSEVPQNLSASRPQDRQFILSSKKLLLSDSGFYLCAWRSQAFSGNTIYFGEGSWLTVV.

This clone was seen more than once but under ten times. The gene calls are TRBV25-1 and TRBJ1-2; D is perhaps TRBD1 (5 bases). The CDR3 is 14 residues long. V lost 2 bases and J lost 4, with 11 bases in between. Germline-derived CDR1 and CDR2 are MGHDK and SYGVNS. The CDR3: CASSERGSSYGYTF. DNA for the CDR3: TGTGCCAGCAGTGAAAGGGGCTCTAGCTATGGCTACACCTTC.

A few counts support this clone. The V and J genes are TRBV27 and TRBJ1-3, with 7 bases aligning to TRBD1. Germline assignment: CDR1 MNHEY and CDR2 SMNVEV (reference sequence). Losses at the gene ends were 6 bases for V and 2 bases for J; bases not matched to a gene: 10. The CDR3 length is 16 residues. For the CDR3, the DNA is TGTGCCAGCAGCCCAGCCCGGGACAGCGCTGGAAACACCATATATTTT. Translating gives CASSPARDSAGNTIYF.

This chain uses TRBV2 with TRBJ2-7; 9 nucleotides align to TRBD1. V shed 4 bases and J 3 bases; nucleotides not matched to a gene: 1. The CDR3 is 13 amino acids. CDR1 is SNHLY, CDR2 FYNNEI, per germline. DNA for the CDR3: TGTGCCAGCAGTGGGACAGGGGACTACGAGCAGTACTTC. Translated: CASSGTGDYEQYF.

The sample holds many counts of this clone. This chain links TRBV9 with TRBJ1-6; TRBD1 matches 7 bases. The CDR3 covers 14 residues. V lost 3 bases, J lost 8 bases, and 5 bases stayed unmatched. Germline-derived CDR1 and CDR2 are SGDLS and YYNGEE. CDR3 bases: TGTGCCAGCAGCGAACAGGGGATGGATTCACCCCTCCACTTT. Translation: CASSEQGMDSPLHF.

This chain's CDR3 is CASSLAGRGSSDTQYF. Written as DNA, the CDR3 is TGTGCCAGCAGTTTAGCGGGGAGGGGGTCGTCAGATACGCAGTATTTT. The chain is built from TRBV5-4 and TRBJ2-3; 8 nucleotides match TRBD2. Trimming at V came to 5 bases and at J to 4 bases, leaving 12 bases not matched to a gene. CDR3 size: 16 residues. Per germline, CDR1 SGHNT and CDR2 YYREEE (reference sequence).

The V gene is TRBV27, the J gene TRBJ1-2; D remains ambiguous. The CDR3 length is 12 residues. The V gene lost 4 bases and the J gene lost 7 bases, with 10 bases spanning the gap. Germline CDR1 MNHEY, CDR2 SMNVEV (reference sequence). The CDR3 nucleotides read TGTGCCAGCAGTTCCTACAGCGGTGGCTACACCTTC. Translated: CASSSYSGGYTF.

This clone was seen a handful of times. This chain joins TRBV6-4 and TRBJ1-2; 8 bases align to TRBD1. Germline trimming cut 4 bases from V and 7 bases from J; bases unmatched to any gene: 11. This CDR3 has 15 residues. In germline, CDR1 is MRHNA, CDR2 SNTAGT. The CDR3 bases are TGTGCCAGCAGTGCGGCCGGACAGGGAATGAGTGGCTACACCTTC. The encoded protein is CASSAAGQGMSGYTF.

The chain carries TRBV5-4 and TRBJ1-2; 7 bases line up with TRBD1. The CDR3 is 13 residues long. J was trimmed by 6 bases and V by 4 bases; bases with no gene match: 6. CDR1 is SGHNT and CDR2 is YYREEE in the germline V gene (reference sequence). The CDR3: CASSLAGQDGYTF. The CDR3 nucleotides are TGTGCCAGCAGCCTCGCCGGACAGGATGGCTACACCTTC.

This clone was found once. The chain uses TRBV9 and TRBJ2-1; 13 nucleotides line up with TRBD2. The J segment lost 10 bases and the V segment lost 0 bases, leaving 7 bases of the junction unmatched. CDR1 and CDR2 (germline): SGDLS, YYNGEE. CDR3 size: 16 residues. The CDR3 DNA reads as TGTGCCAGCAGCGTAGCTACGGGACTAGCGGGACAGGAGCAGTTCTTC. Protein: CASSVATGLAGQEQFF.

This clone appeared once. The gene calls are TRBV6-2 or TRBV6-3 and TRBJ1-2; D call uncertain. Trimming shortened V by 6 bases and J by 8 bases, and 19 bases separated the two germline ends. CDR3 length: 14 residues. Germline V gene lookup returns CDR1 MNHEY and CDR2 SVGEGT. The CDR3 DNA follows: TGTGCCAGCAGCCCGGGCTTGAGAGGGTCCGGCTACACCTTC. Its protein product is CASSPGLRGSGYTF.

J is TRBJ2-3 and V is TRBV29-1; 11 positions match TRBD1. Germline CDR1 SQVTM, CDR2 ANQGSEA. CDR3 length: 16 amino acids. The trim removed 2 bases at V and 4 bases at J, leaving 8 bases unmatched. CDR3 nucleotides: TGCAGCGTTGAAAAAACCGGGACAGGGGGGGCAGATACGCAGTATTTT. This codes for CSVEKTGTGGADTQYF.

This clone was counted only a few times. The J gene is TRBJ1-1, the V gene TRBV10-3, with D hard to call. The CDR3 consists of 12 residues. In germline, CDR1 is ENHRY, CDR2 SYGVKD. V shed 2 bases and J shed 5 bases, with 6 bases lying between them. Written as DNA, the CDR3 is TGTGCCATCAGTGAGACGGGAACTGAAGCTTTCTTT. This translates into CAISETGTEAFF.

The rearrangement uses TRBV27 and TRBJ2-7; no definite D call. The CDR3 contains 17 residues. Per the germline V gene, CDR1 is MNHEY and CDR2 is SMNVEV (reference sequence). Trimming left V 5 bases short and J 2 bases short, with 22 bases between. The DNA of the CDR3 is TGTGCCAGCAGTCGATCCCCCCCTTCTACCGCCACCTACGAGCAGTACTTC. Translation: CASSRSPPSTATYEQYF.

CDR3 loop: CASSTGGQPQHF. CDR3 DNA: TGTGCCAGTAGTACAGGAGGGCAGCCCCAGCATTTT. V is TRBV19 and J is TRBJ1-5; unclear D gene. CDR3 length: 12 amino acids. V was trimmed by 4 bases and J by 7 bases, leaving 8 bases between them. Germline V gives CDR1 LNHDA, CDR2 SQIVND (reference sequence). Complete variable domain (other parts from reference TRBV19 and TRBJ1-5): DGGITQSPKYLFRKEGQNVTLSCEQNLNHDAMYWYRQDPGQGLRLIYYSQIVNDFQKGDIAEGYSVSREKKESFPLTVTSAQKNPTAFYLCASSTGGQPQHFGDGTRLSIL.

J is TRBJ2-6 and V is TRBV28, with D possibly being TRBD1 (5 bases). The CDR3 sequence is 15 residues long. V lost 5 bases to trimming and J lost 5 bases, with 13 bases between them. Germline V lookup: CDR1 MDHEN, CDR2 SYDVKM. The CDR3 coding sequence is TGTGCCAGCAGTACCCCAGGGAATAGGGCCAACGTCCTGACTTTC. Amino acids: CASSTPGNRANVLTF. Filled out from reference TRBV28 and TRBJ2-6, the complete variable domain reads DVKVTQSSRYLVKRTGEKVFLECVQDMDHENMFWYRQDPGLGLRLIYFSYDVKMKEKGDIPEGYSVSREKKERFSLILESASTNQTSMYLCASSTPGNRANVLTFGAGSRLTVL.

This clone was recorded once. V is TRBV7-9 and J is TRBJ1-2; 9 nucleotides agree with TRBD1. Germline CDR1 reads SEHNR; CDR2 reads FQNEAQ (reference sequence). The V gene end was trimmed by 5 bases and the J gene end by 2 bases; junction bases not matched to a gene: 3. The CDR3 runs to 14 residues. CDR3 sequence: CASSVGQGNYGYTF. In nucleotides, the CDR3 is TGTGCCAGCAGCGTAGGACAGGGGAACTATGGCTACACCTTC.

This clone showed up just a few times. This chain uses TRBV3-1 (or the pseudogene TRBV3-2) with TRBJ2-1, with TRBD2 identical over 13 bases. J gave up 6 bases and V 4 bases, and 6 bases lay outside the gene matches. The CDR3 loop spans 16 amino acids. CDR1 is LGHDT and CDR2 is YNNKEL in the germline V gene (reference sequence). This CDR3 reads CASSLRTSGSLNEQFF. The DNA for the CDR3 is TGTGCCAGCAGCCTACGGACTAGCGGGAGCCTCAATGAGCAGTTCTTC.

This sequence joins TRBV9 and TRBJ1-2, with D possibly TRBD1 on 5 matching bases. The CDR3 loop spans 15 amino acids. Trimming cost V 0 bases and J 0 bases, with 9 bases left between them. Germline loops: CDR1 SGDLS, CDR2 YYNGEE. CDR3 sequence: CASSVDRRPNYGYTF. The CDR3 bases are TGTGCCAGCAGCGTAGACAGGCGTCCTAACTATGGCTACACCTTC.

The rearrangement uses TRBV6-5 and TRBJ2-1; D call uncertain. The CDR3 has 16 residues. Trimming removed 0 bases from V and 6 bases from J, with 15 bases in between. Germline V lookup: CDR1 MNHEY, CDR2 SVGAGI. The CDR3 spells CASSYSGSSRINEQFF. CDR3 DNA sequence: TGTGCCAGCAGTTACTCGGGTAGCTCCAGAATCAATGAGCAGTTCTTC.

This clone was seen many times. This chain links TRBV29-1 with TRBJ2-7, with TRBD1 as a possible D gene (8 bases). Trimming took 5 bases from V and 3 from J, leaving 14 bases between them. Germline CDR1 SQVTM, CDR2 ANQGSEA. The CDR3 consists of 13 residues. The CDR3 sequence: CSVRYRGGYEQYF. As DNA, the CDR3 is TGCAGCGTTAGATACAGGGGGGGCTACGAGCAGTACTTC.

This chain joins TRBV10-1 and TRBJ1-1, with TRBD1 as a possible D gene (6 bases). This CDR3 has 16 residues. Germline assignment: CDR1 WNHNN and CDR2 SYGVQD (reference sequence). V was cut by 5 bases and J by 1 base, with 17 bases left in between. The CDR3 region is CASSRGGEGTNTEAFF. DNA of the CDR3: TGCGCCAGCAGTCGAGGGGGTGAGGGCACGAACACTGAAGCTTTCTTT.

DNA for the CDR3: TGTGCCACCAAGCCTCCCTCGAACTATGGCTACACCTTC. Protein sequence: CATKPPSNYGYTF. The chain links TRBV5-8 to TRBJ1-2; no definite D call. CDR1 is SGHTS and CDR2 is YDEGEE in the germline V gene. This CDR3 is 13 amino acids long. V was pared by 9 bases and J by 2 bases, with 14 bases between.

The chain carries TRBV7-2 and TRBJ2-6; D is possibly TRBD1 (5 bases). CDR1 SGHTA and CDR2 FQGNSA come from the germline V gene. Trimming took 5 bases from V and 3 from J, leaving 11 bases between them. This CDR3 is built from 15 residues. DNA for the CDR3: TGTGCCAGCAGCCCGCAGGGTTATGGGGCCAACGTCCTGACTTTC. Its protein is CASSPQGYGANVLTF.

The chain employs TRBV12-3 or TRBV12-4 and TRBJ1-2; D is perhaps TRBD1 (5 bases). The CDR3 has 12 residues. V lost 7 bases, J lost 5 bases, and 11 bases lay in between. CDR3 in amino acids: CASNRGRYGYTF. The CDR3 region has the DNA TGTGCCAGCAATAGGGGTCGGTATGGCTACACCTTC.

The rearrangement joins TRBV18 to TRBJ2-1, with 7 bases that match TRBD2. The ends lost 4 bases at V and 0 bases at J; junction bases unmatched: 6. The CDR3 contains 16 residues. Germline CDR1 KGHSH, CDR2 LQKENI. The CDR3 sequence is CASSLSSGTSYNEQFF. The CDR3 DNA follows: TGTGCCAGCTCACTATCCAGCGGGACCTCCTACAATGAGCAGTTCTTC.